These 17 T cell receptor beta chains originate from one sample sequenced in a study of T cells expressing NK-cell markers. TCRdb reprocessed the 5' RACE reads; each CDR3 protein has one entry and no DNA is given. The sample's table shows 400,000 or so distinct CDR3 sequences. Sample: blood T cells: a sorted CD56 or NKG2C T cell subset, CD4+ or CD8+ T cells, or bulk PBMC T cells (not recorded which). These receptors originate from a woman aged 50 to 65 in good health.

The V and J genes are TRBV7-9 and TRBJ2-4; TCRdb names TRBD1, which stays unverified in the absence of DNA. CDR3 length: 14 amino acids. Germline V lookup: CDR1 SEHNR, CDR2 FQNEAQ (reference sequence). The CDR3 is CASNLPGPKNIQYF.

The CDR3 sequence is CSARVFGRLSSYNEQFF. J is TRBJ2-1 and V is TRBV20-1. Looked up from germline, CDR1 is DFQATT and CDR2 is SNEGSKA (reference sequence). This CDR3 comprises 17 residues.

The CDR3: CASSQATSGLGDTQYF. This sequence joins TRBV3-1 and TRBJ2-3; the D call of TRBD2 rests on TCRdb alone, since no DNA is present to check it. Germline V CDR1 and CDR2: LGHDT, YNNKEL (reference sequence). This CDR3 is 16 amino acids long.

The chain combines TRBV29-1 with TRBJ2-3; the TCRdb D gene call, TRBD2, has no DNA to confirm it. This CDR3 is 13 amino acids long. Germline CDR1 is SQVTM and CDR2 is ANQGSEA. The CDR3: CSVVGLLGDTQYF.

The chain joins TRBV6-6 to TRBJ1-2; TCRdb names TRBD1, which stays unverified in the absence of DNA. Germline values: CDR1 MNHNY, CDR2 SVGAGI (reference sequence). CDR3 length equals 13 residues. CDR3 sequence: CASSREGLRGYTF.

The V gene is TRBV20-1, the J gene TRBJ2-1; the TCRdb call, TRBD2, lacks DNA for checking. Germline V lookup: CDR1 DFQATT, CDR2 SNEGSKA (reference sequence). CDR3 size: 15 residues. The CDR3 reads CSTTSGRRTYNEQFF.

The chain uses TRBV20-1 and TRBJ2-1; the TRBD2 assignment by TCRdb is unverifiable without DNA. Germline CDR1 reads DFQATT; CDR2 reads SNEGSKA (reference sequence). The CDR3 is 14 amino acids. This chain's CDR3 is CSAPKPRAGQEQFF.

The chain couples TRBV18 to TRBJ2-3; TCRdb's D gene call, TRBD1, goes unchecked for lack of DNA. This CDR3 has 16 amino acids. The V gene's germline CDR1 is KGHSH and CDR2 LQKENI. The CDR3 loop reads CASSPLPGGITDTQYF.

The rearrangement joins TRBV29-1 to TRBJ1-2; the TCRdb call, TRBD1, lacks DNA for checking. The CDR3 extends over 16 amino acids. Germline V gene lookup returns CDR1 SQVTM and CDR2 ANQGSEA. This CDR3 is CSVVGGQTPSNYGYTF.

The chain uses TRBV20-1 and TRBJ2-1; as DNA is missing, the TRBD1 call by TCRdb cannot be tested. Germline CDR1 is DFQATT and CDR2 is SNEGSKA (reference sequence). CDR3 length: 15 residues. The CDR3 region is CSALFGQTPYNEQFF.

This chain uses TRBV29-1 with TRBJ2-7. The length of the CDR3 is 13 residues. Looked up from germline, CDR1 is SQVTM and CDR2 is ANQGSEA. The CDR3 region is CSVLTENSYEQYF.

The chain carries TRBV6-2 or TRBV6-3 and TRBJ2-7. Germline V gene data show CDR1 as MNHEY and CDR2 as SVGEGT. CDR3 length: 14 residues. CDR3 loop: CASRGPLFSYEQYF.

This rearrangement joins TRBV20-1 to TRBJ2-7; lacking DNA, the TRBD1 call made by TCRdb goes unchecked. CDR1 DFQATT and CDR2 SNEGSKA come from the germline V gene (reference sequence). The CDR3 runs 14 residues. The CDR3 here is CSAESRGRSYEQYF.

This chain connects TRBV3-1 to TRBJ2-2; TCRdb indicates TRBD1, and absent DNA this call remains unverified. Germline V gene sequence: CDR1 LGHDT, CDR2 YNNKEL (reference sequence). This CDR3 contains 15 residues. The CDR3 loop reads CASSRPGQGTGELFF.

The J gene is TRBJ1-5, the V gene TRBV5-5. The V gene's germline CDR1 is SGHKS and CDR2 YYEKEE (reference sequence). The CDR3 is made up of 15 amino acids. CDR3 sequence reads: CASTLGNGPNQPQHF.

The CDR3 loop reads CAISDLGTVNTGELFF. The V and J genes are TRBV10-3 and TRBJ2-2; TCRdb lists TRBD1, though no DNA is available to test this call. This CDR3 spans 16 amino acids. In germline, CDR1 is ENHRY, CDR2 SYGVKD.

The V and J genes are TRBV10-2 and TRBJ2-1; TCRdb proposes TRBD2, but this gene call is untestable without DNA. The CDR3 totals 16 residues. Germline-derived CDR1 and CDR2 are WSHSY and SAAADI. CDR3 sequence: CASGSGRSSSYNEQFF.